This T cell receptor (beta chain) came from a study of vaccination and CD4 T cells after COVID-19. For the study at large: Cellular stimulation was performed using overlapping spike peptides derived from SARS-CoV-2, HCoV-NL63, HCoV-OC43 and HCoV-229E.

The treatment: roughly 11-day PBMC culture with coronavirus spike peptide pools or control peptides (ViraFEST assay). In the ViraFEST assay, peptide-pool expansion preceded TCR sequencing of expanded clonotypes. This clonotype appeared a few times. The antigen is undetermined. General study results and limits: Among convalescent patients, a median approximately 86% of reactive clones emerged only after vaccination.

With the Oncomine TCR Beta short-read assay, DNA from cultured CD4+ T cells was sequenced. Scientists extracted genomic DNA from CD4+ T cells grown in culture. TCRdb reanalysed the PCR reads using MiXCR and keeps one entry per CDR3 protein. The data show 9,500 to 13,000 distinct CDR3 sequences, 20% to 30% seen once. The CDR3 is 14 amino acids. Germline CDR1 reads ENHRY; CDR2 reads SYGVKD. With 2 bases removed from V and 2 bases from J, the gap between germline ends came to 9 bases. The receptor comes from a human donor who received a COVID-19 vaccine. The rearrangement joins TRBV10-3 to TRBJ1-1, with D possibly TRBD1 on 6 matching bases. Material: CD4+ T cells from blood, cultured in vitro, obtained before SARS-CoV-2 vaccination. The CDR3 DNA reads TGTGCCATCAGTGAGGGCAGGGGCAACACTGAAGCTTTCTTT. Protein sequence: CAISEGRGNTEAFF.